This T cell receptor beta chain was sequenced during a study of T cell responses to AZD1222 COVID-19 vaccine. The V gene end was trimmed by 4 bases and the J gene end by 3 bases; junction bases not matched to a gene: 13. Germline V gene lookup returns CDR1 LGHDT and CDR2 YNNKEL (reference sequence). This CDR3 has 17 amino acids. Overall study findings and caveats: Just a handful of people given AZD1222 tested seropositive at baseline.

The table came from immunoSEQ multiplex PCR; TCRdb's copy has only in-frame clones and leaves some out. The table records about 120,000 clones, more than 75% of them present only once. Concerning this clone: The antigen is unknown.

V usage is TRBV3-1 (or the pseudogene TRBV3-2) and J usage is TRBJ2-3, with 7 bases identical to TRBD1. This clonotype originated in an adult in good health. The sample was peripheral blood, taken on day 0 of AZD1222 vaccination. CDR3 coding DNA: TGTGCCAGCAGCCTGCCGACAGGGCGGTTGGGTACAGATACGCAGTATTTT. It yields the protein CASSLPTGRLGTDTQYF.